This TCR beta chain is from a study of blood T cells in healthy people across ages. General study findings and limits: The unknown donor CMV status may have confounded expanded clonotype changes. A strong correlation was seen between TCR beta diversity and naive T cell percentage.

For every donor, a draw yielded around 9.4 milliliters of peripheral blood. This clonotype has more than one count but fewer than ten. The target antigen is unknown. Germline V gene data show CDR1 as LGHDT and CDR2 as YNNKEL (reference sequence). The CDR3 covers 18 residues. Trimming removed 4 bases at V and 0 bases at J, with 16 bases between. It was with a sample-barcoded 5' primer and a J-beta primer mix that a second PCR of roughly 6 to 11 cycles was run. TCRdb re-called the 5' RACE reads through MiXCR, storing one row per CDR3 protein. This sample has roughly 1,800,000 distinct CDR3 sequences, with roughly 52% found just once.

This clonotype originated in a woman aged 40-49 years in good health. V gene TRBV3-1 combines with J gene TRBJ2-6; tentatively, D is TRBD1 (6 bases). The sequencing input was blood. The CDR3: CASSLWGRGGSGANVLTF. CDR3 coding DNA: TGTGCCAGCAGCCTGTGGGGACGAGGGGGCTCTGGGGCCAACGTCCTGACTTTC.